This TCR beta chain was sequenced in a study of Ad26.COV2.S vaccination and SARS-CoV-2 variants. Study background: The vaccine Ad26.COV2.S was put into the muscle once, or twice with 56 days between. Findings and caveats of the study: For non-spike TCRs, breadth in vaccine recipients resembled that in placebo recipients. Analyses of TCR breadth and depth may have underestimated total T cell responses.

The CDR3 runs to 13 residues. The ends were cut back, 8 bases at V and 3 bases at J, with 14 bases in the middle. The germline V gene encodes CDR1 LNHDA and CDR2 SQIVND (reference sequence). Specified treatment: about 20 received Ad26.COV2.S at low or high dose, single or two shots; 5 received placebo; per-sample allocation not given. It was on day 63 after the first vaccine or placebo injection that samples were taken. Spike of the Wuhan-strain SARS-CoV-2 was expressed by an Ad26 vector, which formed the vaccine. In regard to this clone: As yet, its antigen is unknown.

The repertoire was sequenced with immunoSEQ multiplex PCR; TCRdb's copy has only in-frame clones and lacks some. The sample holds hundreds of thousands of clones, 86% seen once. Source: peripheral blood, taken in a trial of Ad26.COV2.S vaccine versus placebo. This clonotype was sampled from a person aged 18-65 years who received the Ad26.COV2.S COVID-19 vaccine or a placebo. J is TRBJ2-7 and V is TRBV19; no clear D. The CDR3 bases are TGTGCCAGTGCCCCGTTCGAAGGCTACGAGCAGTACTTC. Its protein product is CASAPFEGYEQYF.